The T cell receptor (beta chain) described here comes from a study of blood T cell repertoires in COVID-19. On the study more broadly: Sites across the United States, Italy and Spain contributed samples from acute and convalescent COVID-19.

Seattle patient enrollment occurred during active infection, with longitudinal follow-up thereafter. V lost 0 bases to trimming and J lost 4 bases, with 12 bases between them. CDR1 is LGHNA, CDR2 YSLEER, per germline. CDR3 length: 15 residues. TCRdb's copy holds only in-frame clones and misses some; the assay was immunoSEQ multiplex PCR. The table records roughly 350,000 clones, 85% to 90% of them present only once. Material for sequencing was peripheral blood. The chain combines TRBV4-3 with TRBJ1-2; D remains unclear. The clonotype was recovered from a woman aged 45-65 years with COVID-19, enrolled during active disease. Here the CDR3 DNA reads TGCGCCAGCAGCCAAGACTCGAGCAAGAGCTATGGCTACACCTTC. This gives the protein CASSQDSSKSYGYTF.